This TCR beta chain was captured in a study of blood T cell repertoires in COVID-19. Using immunoSEQ multiplex PCR, the repertoire was profiled, and TCRdb retains in-frame clones only, with some absent. The sample holds about 270,000 clones; roughly 90% are singletons and the top ten take about 2.3%. There are 16 residues in the CDR3. From germline, CDR1 is MNHNS and CDR2 SASEGT. V lost 1 base and J 0 bases, leaving 10 bases between the germline ends. The source material was PBMCs or T cells enriched from blood (not recorded which). The chain employs TRBV6-1 and TRBJ1-5; no clear D. This clonotype was obtained from a woman in her 40s with acute COVID-19. CDR3 amino acids: CASSEGTAYSNQPQHF. The CDR3 DNA is TGTGCCAGCAGTGAAGGTACAGCCTATAGCAATCAGCCCCAGCATTTT.